The 22 T cell receptor beta chains reported below all come from one sample, sequenced in a study of cytomegalovirus exposure and HLA in healthy donors. The PCR contained 60 Vbeta and 13 Jbeta primers. Clones were sequenced by immunoSEQ multiplex PCR, and TCRdb holds only the in-frame ones, with some missing. Here the sample spans over 150,000 clones, 80% being singletons. Sequenced input: PBMCs. These TCRs come from a boy between 10 and 17 years old in good health and CMV-seronegative.

The V and J genes are TRBV19 and TRBJ1-1; D unclear. With 10 bases removed from V and 4 bases from J, the gap between germline ends came to 16 bases. The CDR3 consists of 13 residues. In germline, CDR1 is LNHDA, CDR2 SQIVND (reference sequence). The CDR3 region is CATRTGGSTEAFF. The CDR3 coding sequence is TGTGCCACCCGCACGGGTGGTAGCACTGAAGCTTTCTTT.

The CDR3 is CASRVDRENGYTF. CDR3 coding DNA: TGTGCCAGCAGGGTGGACAGGGAAAATGGCTACACCTTC. V usage is TRBV6-6 and J usage is TRBJ1-2; 8 positions match TRBD1. With V trimmed by 6 bases and J by 6 bases, 6 bases remained unmatched. CDR3 length: 13 amino acids. Germline values: CDR1 MNHNY, CDR2 SVGAGI (reference sequence).

The V gene is TRBV10-2, the J gene TRBJ1-2, with 9 bases that match TRBD1. The CDR3 has 18 amino acids. With V trimmed by 4 bases and J by 2 bases, 14 bases remained unmatched. Per the germline V gene, CDR1 is WSHSY and CDR2 is SAAADI. DNA for the CDR3: TGCGCCAGCAGTGCGGTCTTAACAGGGGGCGTTCTAAACTATGGCTACACCTTC. Amino acids: CASSAVLTGGVLNYGYTF.

CDR3 in amino acids: CASSIRQEDNQPQHF. In DNA form, the CDR3 reads TGTGCCAGCAGCATTAGACAGGAGGACAATCAGCCCCAGCATTTT. The chain has TRBV5-6 and TRBJ1-5, with a weak D call TRBD1 (6 bases). This CDR3 contains 15 residues. Germline V CDR1 and CDR2: SGHDT, YYEEEE. Trimming took off 4 bases at V and 3 bases at J, with 14 bases between the two ends.

This chain joins TRBV9 and TRBJ2-1; TRBD2 agrees at 9 bases. The germline V gene encodes CDR1 SGDLS and CDR2 YYNGEE. J was trimmed by 7 bases and V by 0 bases; bases with no gene match: 5. The CDR3 covers 15 residues. CDR3 loop: CASSVGGTSWNEQFF. The CDR3 DNA is TGTGCCAGCAGCGTAGGGGGGACTAGCTGGAATGAGCAGTTCTTC. The complete variable domain, with remaining parts taken from reference TRBV9 and TRBJ2-1, reads DSGVTQTPKHLITATGQRVTLRCSPRSGDLSVYWYQQSLDQGLQFLIQYYNGEERAKGNILERFSAQQFPDLHSELNLSSLELGDSALYFCASSVGGTSWNEQFFGPGTRLTVL.

This chain uses TRBV6-4 with TRBJ2-3; 10 bases agree with TRBD2. Germline V gene sequence: CDR1 MRHNA, CDR2 SNTAGT. The trim removed 6 bases at V and 6 bases at J, leaving 9 bases unmatched. The length of the CDR3 is 15 residues. DNA of the CDR3: TGTGCCAGCAGCCAGCTAGCGGGAGAAAAGGATACGCAGTATTTT. It translates to CASSQLAGEKDTQYF.

Here the CDR3 DNA reads TGTGCCATCAGCCCAGGGGGCGATAATGAAAAACTGTTTTTT. It yields the protein CAISPGGDNEKLFF. This chain joins TRBV10-3 and TRBJ1-4, with 8 bases fitting TRBD1. Germline V gene data show CDR1 as ENHRY and CDR2 as SYGVKD. The length of the CDR3 is 14 residues. V was pared by 6 bases and J by 4 bases, with 4 bases of the junction left unmatched.

The gene calls are TRBV9 and TRBJ2-2, with D possibly TRBD1 on 5 matching bases. CDR3 length equals 15 residues. The V end was cut by 4 bases, the J end by 0 bases, with 10 bases between. Germline V gene sequence: CDR1 SGDLS, CDR2 YYNGEE. The CDR3 reads CASSFRAPNTGELFF. CDR3 bases: TGTGCCAGCAGCTTCAGGGCTCCGAACACCGGGGAGCTGTTTTTT.

V gene TRBV7-2 combines with J gene TRBJ1-1; D not resolved. Trimming stripped 3 bases from V and 5 bases from J, with 13 bases between. Germline values: CDR1 SGHTA, CDR2 FQGNSA. This CDR3 comprises 14 residues. CDR3 region: CASSLVYMRTEAFF. The CDR3 DNA follows: TGTGCCAGCAGCTTGGTCTATATGAGGACTGAAGCTTTCTTT.

The rearrangement uses TRBV7-2 and TRBJ1-2; 8 bases match TRBD1. Germline V gene sequence: CDR1 SGHTA, CDR2 FQGNSA. CDR3 length equals 15 residues. After removal of 0 bases from V and 10 bases from J, the junction contained 10 bases not matched to a gene. The CDR3 sequence: CASSLAQTGEEVYTF. As DNA, the CDR3 is TGTGCCAGCAGCTTAGCCCAGACAGGGGAAGAAGTCTACACCTTC.

This chain links TRBV4-3 with TRBJ2-1; a possible D gene is TRBD2 (6 bases). Germline CDR1 LGHNA, CDR2 YSLEER. This CDR3 is 14 amino acids long. The germline V and J ends were trimmed by 1 base and 5 bases, with 9 bases remaining between them. The CDR3 is CASSQGTTDNEQFF. In DNA, the CDR3 is TGCGCCAGCAGCCAAGGGACTACAGACAATGAGCAGTTCTTC.

This clone has more than one count but fewer than ten. CDR3 loop: CASSAYSQGTEAFF. The CDR3 region has the DNA TGCGCCAGCAGCGCCTACTCACAGGGAACTGAAGCTTTCTTT. V gene TRBV5-1 combines with J gene TRBJ1-1, with D tentatively TRBD1 (6 bases). The germline V and J ends were trimmed by 4 bases and 5 bases, with 15 bases remaining between them. The CDR3 is made up of 14 amino acids. CDR1 and CDR2 (germline): SGHRS, YFSETQ.

CDR3 amino acids: CASSESRSAASYEQYF. DNA for the CDR3: TGTGCCAGCAGTGAAAGTCGTAGCGCAGCCTCCTACGAGCAGTACTTC. V gene TRBV2 combines with J gene TRBJ2-7, with D perhaps TRBD2 (5 bases). The CDR3 sequence is 16 residues long. From germline, CDR1 is SNHLY and CDR2 FYNNEI. Trimming shortened V by 2 bases and J by 0 bases, and 14 bases separated the two germline ends.

J is TRBJ1-5 and V is TRBV7-2; D call uncertain. Trimming took off 1 base at V and 7 bases at J, with 8 bases between the two ends. CDR3 length equals 13 residues. Germline values: CDR1 SGHTA, CDR2 FQGNSA. CDR3 DNA sequence: TGTGCCAGCAGCTTAGGGGAGGAACAGCCCCAGCATTTT. This encodes CASSLGEEQPQHF.

The V call is TRBV6-6, the J call TRBJ2-7; TRBD1 agrees at 9 bases. The germline V gene has CDR1 MNHNY and CDR2 SVGAGI (reference sequence). Losses at the gene ends were 8 bases for V and 11 bases for J; bases not matched to a gene: 10. The CDR3 length is 12 residues. The CDR3 here is CASQGQGALKYF. CDR3 sequence (DNA): TGTGCCAGCCAGGGACAGGGTGCATTGAAGTACTTC.

The chain has TRBV11-3 and TRBJ2-5; 9 bases match TRBD2. This CDR3 has 14 amino acids. The germline V gene has CDR1 SGHNT and CDR2 YENEEA. The ends lost 1 base at V and 4 bases at J; junction bases unmatched: 1. The CDR3 DNA reads as TGTGCCAGCAGCTTAGGGACTAGCGCAGAGACCCAGTACTTC. Its translation is CASSLGTSAETQYF.

The CDR3 here is CASSEMIGASGEQYF. CDR3 DNA: TGTGCCAGCAGTGAAATGATAGGCGCCTCGGGCGAGCAGTACTTC. V and J are TRBV6-1 and TRBJ2-7; D remains unclear. The V gene's germline CDR1 is MNHNS and CDR2 SASEGT. This CDR3 contains 15 residues. V lost 2 bases and J lost 6, with 17 bases in between.

This clone was found a few times. The chain employs TRBV5-6 and TRBJ1-4, with 7 positions matching TRBD1. The J segment lost 3 bases and the V segment lost 3 bases, leaving 11 bases of the junction unmatched. The CDR3 length is 17 residues. The germline CDR1 and CDR2 sequences are SGHDT and YYEEEE. The CDR3 sequence: CASSSRTQGRSNEKLFF. The CDR3 DNA follows: TGTGCCAGCAGCTCCCGAACACAGGGGCGGTCTAATGAAAAACTGTTTTTT.

The J gene is TRBJ2-7, the V gene TRBV5-8; 9 nucleotides agree with TRBD1. V lost 5 bases, J lost 1 base, and 4 bases stayed unmatched. Germline CDR1 and CDR2: SGHTS and YDEGEE. The length of the CDR3 is 14 residues. This chain's CDR3 is CASSYDRGSYEQYF. DNA for the CDR3: TGTGCCAGCAGTTACGACAGGGGGTCCTACGAGCAGTACTTC.

The chain has TRBV5-8 and TRBJ1-1; D remains ambiguous. The length of the CDR3 is 12 residues. The V gene's germline CDR1 is SGHTS and CDR2 YDEGEE. Trimming removed 3 bases from V and 10 bases from J, with 13 bases in between. In DNA form, the CDR3 reads TGTGCCAGCAGCTCGGTTGCCGGTGGAGCTTTCTTT. It encodes CASSSVAGGAFF.

Remarks on this clone: The germline gene is not matched at one end of the junction; a read error may be the cause. The chain joins TRBV6-1 to TRBJ2-1; no reliable D call. Looked up from germline, CDR1 is MNHNS and CDR2 is SASEGT. The CDR3 totals 16 residues. The CDR3 here is CASREVGGSSYNEQFF. The CDR3 DNA sequence: TGTGCCAGCAGAGAAGTCGGCGGCAGCTCCTACAATGAGCAGTTCTTC.

This clone was seen a single time. The V and J genes are TRBV4-2 and TRBJ2-7; 9 bases align to TRBD1. The CDR3 consists of 18 residues. Trimming at V came to 2 bases and at J to 3 bases, leaving 14 bases not matched to a gene. CDR1 LGHNA and CDR2 YNFKEQ come from the germline V gene. The DNA for the CDR3 is TGTGCCAGCAGCCAACCAACAGAAAGGACAGGGGCGAGCTACGAGCAGTACTTC. Its translation is CASSQPTERTGASYEQYF.